This T cell receptor beta chain stems from a study of blood T cell repertoires in COVID-19. Study background: Researchers got acute and convalescent COVID-19 samples from the United States, Italy and Spain. Nucleic acid was either cDNA or gDNA, and it came from T cells, B-cell-depleted T cells, or PBMCs.

Per the germline V gene, CDR1 is KGHSH and CDR2 is LQKENI. The CDR3 extends over 14 amino acids. V lost 6 bases to trimming and J lost 0 bases; unmatched junction nucleotides: 4. Per the original methods: Scientists estimated how many nucleated cells there were by amplifying reference gene primers. TCRdb keeps only in-frame clones here, not all; method: immunoSEQ multiplex PCR. The V and J calls and the clone size are those of that table, but D and trimming were determined from the DNA. The table lists a few hundred thousand clones, about 88% of them singletons. This receptor was taken from a man aged 55 to 69 who had recovered from COVID-19. The chain is built from TRBV18 and TRBJ1-1, with TRBD1 identical over 7 bases. The specimen was peripheral blood. The CDR3 DNA reads TGTGCCAGCTCCCGGGACAGCATGAACACTGAAGCTTTCTTT. It yields the protein CASSRDSMNTEAFF.